These T cell receptor beta chains were read from a single sample in a study of T cell changes during pregnancy in multiple sclerosis. Sequencing was performed with immunoSEQ multiplex PCR; in TCRdb, only in-frame clones are kept and a portion is missing. The sample consists of about 40,000 clones, about 89% of them appearing once. Material: CD4+ T cells from peripheral blood mononuclear cells, obtained in the third trimester of pregnancy. These receptors all come from a female donor in good health, enrolled as a control in a pregnancy study. Both conserved end residues are part of each CDR3. Each record gives: J gene, clone size, V gene, CDR3 length, D gene, CDR3 DNA, CDR3 protein. A D gene is named only where the DNA matches it firmly. Not every row has a clone size; where given, it reads once, few, many or a size class.

TRBJ2-3,-,TRBV18,16,TRBD2,TGTGCCAGCTCACCACAAGCGGGGGTAAGCACAGATACGCAGTATTTT,CASSPQAGVSTDTQYF
TRBJ1-2,-,TRBV11-1,14,-,TGTGCCAGCAGCTTAAATCGGGGAGCATATGGCTACACCTTC,CASSLNRGAYGYTF
TRBJ2-1,-,TRBV11-3,16,TRBD2,TGTGCCAGCAGCTTAGGTGGAGCGGGAGGGCTATATGAGCAGTTCTTC,CASSLGGAGGLYEQFF
TRBJ2-5,-,TRBV9,16,TRBD2,TGTGCCAGCTCGGCTAAAAGCGGGAGGGCCCACGAGACCCAGTACTTC,CASSAKSGRAHETQYF
TRBJ2-1,once,TRBV5-4,15,-,TGTGCCAGCAGCTTGGTCGGGAGTCAGAATAATGAGCAGTTCTTC,CASSLVGSQNNEQFF
TRBJ1-5,-,TRBV7-2,14,-,TGTGCCAGCAGTCCGAGGAATAGCAATCAGCCCCAGCATTTT,CASSPRNSNQPQHF
TRBJ1-2,-,TRBV5-8,14,-,TGTGCCAGCAGCAGAAAGAACAGGGACTATGGCTACACCTTC,CASSRKNRDYGYTF
TRBJ2-3,-,TRBV6-4,15,TRBD2,TGTGCCAGCAGTGACTCTAGCGGGGGGGCAGATACGCAGTATTTT,CASSDSSGGADTQYF
TRBJ2-5,-,TRBV7-2,14,-,TGTGCCAGCAGCACTAGTCGAGTTAGTGAGACCCAGTACTTC,CASSTSRVSETQYF
TRBJ2-1,-,TRBV30,13,TRBD2,TGTGCCTGGACGGGGGGGGCCCGGAATGAGCAGTTCTTC,CAWTGGARNEQFF
TRBJ1-2,-,TRBV5-1,14,-,TGCGCCAGCAGGCCGACATCGGCTAACTATGGCTACACCTTC,CASRPTSANYGYTF
TRBJ2-2,-,TRBV19,16,TRBD2,TGTGCCAGTAGTACGGGGAGGGCTAGGGACACCGGGGAGCTGTTTTTT,CASSTGRARDTGELFF
TRBJ2-5,-,TRBV5-1,15,TRBD1,TGCGCCAGCAGCCCAGCCGGGACAGGACAAGAGACCCAGTACTTC,CASSPAGTGQETQYF
TRBJ1-1,-,TRBV6-5,12,-,TGTGCCAGCAGGCTCGAGCAGGGGATGGCTTTCTTT,CASRLEQGMAFF
TRBJ2-2,-,TRBV19,19,TRBD1,TGTGCCAGTAGTCCCCACCCCCGGACAGGGGGCCGCTTGGACGGGGAGCTGTTTTTT,CASSPHPRTGGRLDGELFF
TRBJ2-2,-,TRBV27,16,-,TGTGCCAGCAGCCTGCCCACAGGGTTAGGCACCGGGGAGCTGTTTTTT,CASSLPTGLGTGELFF
TRBJ2-1,once,TRBV5-1,15,-,TGCGCCAGCAGCCCGAGCGGAAACTCCTACAATGAGCAGTTCTTC,CASSPSGNSYNEQFF